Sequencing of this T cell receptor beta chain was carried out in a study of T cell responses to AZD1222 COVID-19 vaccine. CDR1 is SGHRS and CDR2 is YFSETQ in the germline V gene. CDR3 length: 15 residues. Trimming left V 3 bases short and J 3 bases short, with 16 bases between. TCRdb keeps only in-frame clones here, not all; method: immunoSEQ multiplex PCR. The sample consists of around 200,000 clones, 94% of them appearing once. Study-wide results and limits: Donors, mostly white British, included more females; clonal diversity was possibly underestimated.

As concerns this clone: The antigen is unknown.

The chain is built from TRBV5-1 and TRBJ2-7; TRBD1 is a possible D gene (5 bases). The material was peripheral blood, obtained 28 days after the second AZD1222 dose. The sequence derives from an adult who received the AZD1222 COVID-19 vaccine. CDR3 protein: CASSYDRPPLYEQYF. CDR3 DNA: TGCGCCAGCAGCTACGACAGACCTCCACTCTACGAGCAGTACTTC.